This record concerns one T cell receptor (beta chain) sequence. As yet, its antigen is unknown. The data originate from a study of regulatory T cells in long-lasting Graves disease. Study conclusions and caveats: Under persistent disease, TRBV28, TRBJ1-2 and TRBJ2-5 were used preferentially.

Per germline, CDR1 SGHDT and CDR2 YYEEEE. V was pared by 6 bases and J by 3 bases, with 9 bases of the junction left unmatched. The CDR3 loop spans 16 amino acids. In building TCR beta libraries, iRepertoire HTBI primers were used together with Arm-PCR of CDR3 regions. Original methodology: The identification of about 68 TRBV and roughly 15 TRBJ segments was made across samples. Each CDR3 protein gets one entry after TCRdb re-called the multiplex PCR reads with MiXCR. For this entry, the V and J calls and clone size follow TCRdb and not the study's own pipeline. In the table there are 450,000 to 600,000 distinct CDR3 sequences, about 17% of which are singletons. Regarding time point: newly diagnosed GD, antithyroid drugs for less than 3 months. The TCR library was made from RNA that had been extracted from PBMCs in TRIzol. A further study also used this sample, focusing on T cells in Graves' hyperthyroidism and ophthalmopathy. Per that paper: Diagnosis relied on clinical symptoms, serum thyroxine and TRAb, thyroid ultrasound and orbital computed tomography. First-round RT-PCR with HTBI primers amplified the TCR CDR3 region.

The V call is TRBV5-6, the J call TRBJ2-2; TRBD1 aligns across 9 bases. The TCR originated in a man between 35 and 55 years old with Graves disease. Source: peripheral blood mononuclear cells (PBMCs), taken at new diagnosis, from a patient treated with antithyroid drugs. This chain's CDR3 is CASTLPGTGYTGELFF. The CDR3 DNA is TGTGCCAGCACCTTACCCGGGACAGGGTACACCGGGGAGCTGTTTTTT.